What follows are 18 T cell receptor beta chains derived from one specimen sequenced in a study of cytomegalovirus exposure and HLA in healthy donors. With 60 Vbeta and 13 Jbeta primers, the PCR was carried out. The method was immunoSEQ multiplex PCR; TCRdb's version includes in-frame clones alone and lacks a portion of them. Of 130,000 or so clones listed, roughly 78% are singletons. The specimen was PBMCs. These receptor sequences come from a man between 45 and 60 years old in good health and CMV-seropositive.

V usage is TRBV27 and J usage is TRBJ2-1, with TRBD2 matching over 10 bases. The CDR3 covers 15 residues. Germline V gene lookup returns CDR1 MNHEY and CDR2 SMNVEV (reference sequence). With 6 bases clipped from V and 4 bases from J, the junction kept 6 bases outside the gene matches. CDR3 in DNA: TGTGCCAGCAGACCCACTAGCGGGATTTACAATGAGCAGTTCTTC. Translation gives CASRPTSGIYNEQFF.

The chain joins TRBV5-1 to TRBJ1-2; D is perhaps TRBD1 (6 bases). Germline V lookup: CDR1 SGHRS, CDR2 YFSETQ. CDR3 size: 16 residues. Deletions cut 0 bases from V and 4 bases from J, with 16 bases between. The CDR3, as DNA: TGCGCCAGCAGCTTGGAAACGGCCCAGGGGTCCTATGGCTACACCTTC. Protein product: CASSLETAQGSYGYTF.

The V call is TRBV6-5, the J call TRBJ1-1; 7 nucleotides agree with TRBD1. The CDR3 consists of 15 residues. Germline lookup yields CDR1 MNHEY and CDR2 SVGAGI. Losses at the gene ends were 6 bases for V and 11 bases for J; bases not matched to a gene: 18. CDR3 sequence: CASRDPGGRGRQAFF. The CDR3 DNA follows: TGTGCCAGCAGGGACCCCGGGGGAAGGGGGCGTCAGGCTTTCTTT.

The rearrangement joins TRBV29-1 to TRBJ1-2; 8 nucleotides line up with TRBD1. Germline V gives CDR1 SQVTM, CDR2 ANQGSEA. J lost 1 base, V lost 5 bases, and 6 bases had no gene match. This CDR3 region has 14 residues. DNA of the CDR3: TGCAGCGTTACCCGACAGGGGATTAACTATGGCTACACCTTC. Protein product: CSVTRQGINYGYTF.

The chain has TRBV18 and TRBJ1-1, with D maybe TRBD1 (5 bases). Trimming removed 6 bases from V and 2 bases from J, with 10 bases in between. The germline V gene encodes CDR1 KGHSH and CDR2 LQKENI. The CDR3 contains 13 residues. The CDR3 sequence is CASSMDTNTEAFF. Written as DNA, the CDR3 is TGTGCCAGCTCTATGGACACAAACACTGAAGCTTTCTTT.

The sample holds one count of this clone. The V and J genes are TRBV9 and TRBJ2-3; possible D gene TRBD2, 6 bases. Per germline, CDR1 SGDLS and CDR2 YYNGEE. The CDR3 runs to 15 residues. V was trimmed by 2 bases and J by 3 bases, leaving 13 bases between them. The CDR3 loop is CASSVSGMGTDTQYF. Here the CDR3 DNA reads TGTGCCAGCAGCGTTAGCGGTATGGGGACAGATACGCAGTATTTT.

This clone was counted between two and nine times. The V gene is TRBV5-4, the J gene TRBJ2-3; 9 bases map to TRBD2. Germline CDR1 reads SGHNT; CDR2 reads YYREEE (reference sequence). Trimming removed 4 bases from V and 2 bases from J; junction bases left unmatched: 5. CDR3 size: 15 residues. CDR3 nucleotides: TGTGCCAGCAGCCTAGGGACTAGCTACACAGATACGCAGTATTTT. It encodes CASSLGTSYTDTQYF.

The V gene is TRBV6-5, the J gene TRBJ1-5; perhaps TRBD1 as D (5 bases). Germline CDR1 is MNHEY and CDR2 is SVGAGI. V was clipped by 2 bases and J by 4 bases, with 12 bases between them. The CDR3 sequence is 15 residues long. In DNA, the CDR3 is TGTGCCAGCAGTTACGCCGCGGGGGGGAATCAGCCCCAGCATTTT. As protein: CASSYAAGGNQPQHF.

V is TRBV15 and J is TRBJ1-5; 8 bases align to TRBD1. This CDR3 spans 16 amino acids. With 1 base clipped from V and 3 bases from J, the junction kept 5 bases outside the gene matches. Germline assignment: CDR1 LNHNV and CDR2 YYDKDF (reference sequence). The CDR3 nucleotides read TGTGCCACCAGCAGAGCTGGCAGGGGGCCCAATCAGCCCCAGCATTTT. Translated: CATSRAGRGPNQPQHF.

The chain is built from TRBV14 and TRBJ2-5, with TRBD2 identical over 10 bases. The J call is in doubt because the DNA end fits TRBJ2-7 better. Germline lookup yields CDR1 SGHDN and CDR2 FVKESK. This CDR3 comprises 15 residues. CDR3 sequence (DNA): TGTGCCAGCAGCCCTCTAGCGGGAGTGTCCTACGAGCAGTACTTC. It yields the protein CASSPLAGVSYEQYF.

The chain recombines TRBV6-1 with TRBJ2-7; 7 positions match TRBD1. This CDR3 region has 14 residues. Per the germline V gene, CDR1 is MNHNS and CDR2 is SASEGT. Trimming took 8 bases from V and 0 from J; bases not matched to a gene: 7. The DNA for the CDR3 is TGTGCCAGCCTACCCGGGACAGACTCCTACGAGCAGTACTTC. Its translation: CASLPGTDSYEQYF.

This clone was observed once. The chain links TRBV5-6 to TRBJ2-5, with 9 bases matching TRBD2. Germline CDR1 SGHDT, CDR2 YYEEEE. CDR3 length: 13 residues. V trimming: 5 bases; J trimming: 4 bases; junction bases outside the gene matches: 3. The CDR3 is CASRSAGGETQYF. The DNA for the CDR3 is TGTGCCAGCAGATCAGCGGGAGGAGAGACCCAGTACTTC.

V gene TRBV18 combines with J gene TRBJ2-5; TRBD1 might be the D (6 bases). Per germline, CDR1 KGHSH and CDR2 LQKENI. V dropped 5 bases and J dropped 4 bases, with 8 bases sitting between them. The CDR3 runs 12 residues. As DNA, the CDR3 is TGTGCCAGCTCATCGGACAGAGAGACCCAGTACTTC. Translating it yields CASSSDRETQYF.

This clone was counted between two and nine times. The chain is built from TRBV6-1 and TRBJ1-2; a possible D gene is TRBD1 (6 bases). V lost 3 bases to trimming and J lost 3 bases, with 14 bases between them. The CDR3 covers 15 residues. In germline, CDR1 is MNHNS, CDR2 SASEGT. The CDR3 loop reads CASSEAGVADYGYTF. The CDR3 nucleotides are TGTGCCAGCAGTGAGGCAGGGGTTGCAGACTATGGCTACACCTTC.

This clone was detected a few times. The chain links TRBV5-6 to TRBJ2-5, with 9 bases that match TRBD1. Germline trimming cut 4 bases from V and 2 bases from J; bases unmatched to any gene: 6. CDR1 and CDR2 (germline): SGHDT, YYEEEE. There are 15 residues in the CDR3. CDR3 region: CASSEQGAPQETQYF. The DNA for the CDR3 is TGTGCCAGCAGCGAACAGGGGGCACCGCAAGAGACCCAGTACTTC.

V and J are TRBV6-6 and TRBJ2-7, with 9 bases identical to TRBD2. The V segment lost 5 bases and the J segment 7 bases; nucleotides outside the gene matches: 12. There are 15 residues in the CDR3. Germline CDR1 and CDR2: MNHNY and SVGAGI (reference sequence). This chain's CDR3 is CASSDSFAGGGEQYF. The CDR3 region has the DNA TGTGCCAGCAGTGATTCGTTTGCGGGAGGGGGGGAGCAGTACTTC.

This sequence joins TRBV6-6 and TRBJ1-6, with 8 bases aligning to TRBD1. The CDR3 consists of 16 residues. V dropped 5 bases and J dropped 7; count of bases not matched to a gene: 10. Germline loops: CDR1 MNHNY, CDR2 SVGAGI (reference sequence). The chain's CDR3 is CASSTGGASFNSPLHF. Written as DNA, the CDR3 is TGTGCCAGCAGTACAGGGGGTGCAAGTTTCAATTCACCCCTCCACTTT.

V is TRBV2 and J is TRBJ1-1; TRBD1 matches at 8 bases. The V gene end was trimmed by 4 bases and the J gene end by 4 bases; junction bases not matched to a gene: 2. This CDR3 has 13 amino acids. CDR1 and CDR2 from the germline V gene are SNHLY and FYNNEI. CDR3 nucleotides: TGTGCCAGCAGTGCCACAGGGGGCACTGAAGCTTTCTTT. Translation: CASSATGGTEAFF.